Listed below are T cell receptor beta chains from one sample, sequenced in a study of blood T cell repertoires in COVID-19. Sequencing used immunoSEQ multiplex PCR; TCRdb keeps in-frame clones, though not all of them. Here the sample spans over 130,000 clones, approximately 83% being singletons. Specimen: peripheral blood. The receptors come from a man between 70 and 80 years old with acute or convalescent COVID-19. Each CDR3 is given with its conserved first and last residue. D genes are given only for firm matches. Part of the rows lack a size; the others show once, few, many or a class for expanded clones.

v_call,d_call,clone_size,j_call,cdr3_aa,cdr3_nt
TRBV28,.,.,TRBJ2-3,CASSTGFGDTQYF,TGTGCCAGCAGCACCGGTTTCGGGGATACGCAGTATTTT
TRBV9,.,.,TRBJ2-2,CASSVDSMNTGELFF,TGTGCCAGCAGCGTCGACAGCATGAACACCGGGGAGCTGTTTTTT
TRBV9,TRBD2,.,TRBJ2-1,CASSRLLAGGPREQFF,TGTGCCAGCAGCCGCCTTCTAGCGGGAGGACCTCGAGAGCAGTTCTTC
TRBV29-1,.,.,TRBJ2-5,CSVGRPQETQYF,TGCAGCGTGGGGAGACCCCAAGAGACCCAGTACTTC
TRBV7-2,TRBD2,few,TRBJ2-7,CASSLIRTSGRQTYEQYF,TGTGCCAGCAGCTTAATTCGGACTAGCGGGAGGCAGACCTACGAGCAGTACTTC
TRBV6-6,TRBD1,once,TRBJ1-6,CASSYEGTDNSPLHF,TGTGCCAGCAGTTACGAAGGGACAGATAATTCACCCCTCCACTTT
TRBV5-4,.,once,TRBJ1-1,CASSLAGRNTEAFF,TGTGCCAGCAGCTTGGCCGGGAGGAACACTGAAGCTTTCTTT
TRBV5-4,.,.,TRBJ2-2,CASSLGRNGAGELFF,TGTGCCAGCAGCTTGGGACGGAATGGGGCGGGGGAGCTGTTTTTT
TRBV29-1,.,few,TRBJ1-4,CSVAWTGGGEKLFF,TGCAGCGTAGCCTGGACGGGAGGGGGTGAAAAACTGTTTTTT
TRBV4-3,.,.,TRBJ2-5,CASSREYQETQYF,TGCGCCAGCAGCCGGGAGTACCAAGAGACCCAGTACTTC
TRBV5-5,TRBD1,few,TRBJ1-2,CASSLGTGLYGYTF,TGTGCCAGCAGCTTGGGGACAGGCCTCTATGGCTACACCTTC
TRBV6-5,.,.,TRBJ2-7,CASSRGSYEQYF,TGTGCCAGCAGCAGGGGCTCCTACGAGCAGTACTTC
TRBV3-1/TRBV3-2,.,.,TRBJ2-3,CASSQEGGRGSQYF,TGTGCCAGCAGCCAAGAGGGCGGAAGGGGGTCGCAGTATTTT
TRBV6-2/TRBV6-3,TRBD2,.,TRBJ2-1,CASSYSIALSGSSNEQFF,TGTGCCAGCAGTTACTCGATAGCGCTGAGCGGGAGTAGTAATGAGCAGTTCTTC
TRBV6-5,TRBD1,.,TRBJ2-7,CASSYTGGIYEQYF,TGTGCCAGCAGCTACACAGGGGGTATATACGAGCAGTACTTC
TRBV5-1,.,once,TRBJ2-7,CASRGAVEQYF,TGCGCCAGCAGAGGGGCCGTGGAGCAGTACTTC
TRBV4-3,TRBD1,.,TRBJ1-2,CASSQAGTGGGYTF,TGCGCCAGCAGCCAAGCCGGGACAGGGGGTGGCTACACCTTC
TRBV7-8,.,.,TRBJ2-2,CASSQAAGELFF,TGTGCCAGCAGCCAGGCGGCCGGGGAGCTGTTTTTT
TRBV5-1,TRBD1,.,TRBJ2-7,CASSTDRSSYEQYF,TGCGCCAGCAGCACGGACAGGAGCTCCTACGAGCAGTACTTC
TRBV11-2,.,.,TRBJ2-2,CASSFYTGELFF,TGTGCCAGCAGCTTTTATACCGGGGAGCTGTTTTTT
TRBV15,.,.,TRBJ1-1,CATSRGPGHLNTEAFF,TGTGCCACCAGCAGGGGCCCGGGACATCTGAACACTGAAGCTTTCTTT
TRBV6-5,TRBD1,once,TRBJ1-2,CASSYGQGHYGYTF,TGTGCCAGCAGTTACGGACAGGGGCACTATGGCTACACCTTC
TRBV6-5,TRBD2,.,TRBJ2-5,CASKDSGSWGETQYF,TGTGCCAGCAAGGATAGCGGGAGTTGGGGAGAGACCCAGTACTTC
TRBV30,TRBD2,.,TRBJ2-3,CAWSVIAGSTDTQYF,TGTGCCTGGAGTGTGATAGCGGGGTCCACAGATACGCAGTATTTT
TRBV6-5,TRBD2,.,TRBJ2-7,CASKLAGVYEQYF,TGTGCCAGCAAACTAGCGGGAGTCTACGAGCAGTACTTC
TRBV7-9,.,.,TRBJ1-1,CASSVIGAGNTEAFF,TGTGCCAGCAGCGTAATCGGCGCAGGGAACACTGAAGCTTTCTTT
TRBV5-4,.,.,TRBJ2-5,CASSLPQGSETQYF,TGTGCCAGCAGCTTGCCTCAGGGCAGTGAGACCCAGTACTTC
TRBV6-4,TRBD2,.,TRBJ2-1,CASSASGTSGSNEQFF,TGTGCCAGCAGTGCTTCCGGGACTAGCGGGAGCAATGAGCAGTTCTTC
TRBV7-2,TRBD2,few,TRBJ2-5,CASSKTGLAGGPGETQYF,TGTGCCAGCAGCAAAACGGGCCTAGCGGGAGGGCCAGGGGAGACCCAGTACTTC
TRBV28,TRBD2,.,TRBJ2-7,CASRRGQLRTSGAFEQYF,TGTGCCAGCAGACGAGGACAGCTTCGGACTAGCGGGGCCTTCGAGCAGTACTTC
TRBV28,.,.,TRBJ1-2,CASSLPGISGYTF,TGTGCCAGCAGCTTACCAGGGATTTCGGGCTACACCTTC
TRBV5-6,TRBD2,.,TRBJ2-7,CASSGLAPTYEQYF,TGTGCCAGCAGTGGACTAGCTCCTACCTACGAGCAGTACTTC
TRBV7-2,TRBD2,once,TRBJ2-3,CASSREGRVADTQYF,TGTGCCAGCAGTCGGGAGGGCCGTGTGGCAGATACGCAGTATTTT
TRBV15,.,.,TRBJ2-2,CATSWERGNTGELFF,TGTGCCACCAGCTGGGAGCGCGGGAACACCGGGGAGCTGTTTTTT
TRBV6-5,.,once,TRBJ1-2,CASSQTEGNYGYTF,TGTGCCAGCAGTCAGACAGAAGGGAACTATGGCTACACCTTC
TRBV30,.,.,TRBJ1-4,CAWNGLPNEKLFF,TGTGCCTGGAACGGACTGCCGAATGAAAAACTGTTTTTT
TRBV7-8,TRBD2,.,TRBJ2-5,CASRKRDPQETQYF,TGTGCCAGCAGAAAGCGGGACCCCCAAGAGACCCAGTACTTC
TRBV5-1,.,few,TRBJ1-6,CASSTDSSSYNSPLHF,TGCGCCAGCAGCACGGACAGTAGCTCCTATAATTCACCCCTCCACTTT
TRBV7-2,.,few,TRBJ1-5,CASSLDSLSNQPQHF,TGTGCCAGCAGCTTAGATAGTCTGAGCAATCAGCCCCAGCATTTT
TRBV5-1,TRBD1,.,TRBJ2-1,CASSLVAGGNEQFF,TGCGCCAGCAGCTTGGTGGCAGGGGGAAATGAGCAGTTCTTC
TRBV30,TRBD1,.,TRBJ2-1,CAYRQGLDEQFF,TGTGCCTACCGACAGGGGTTGGATGAGCAGTTCTTC
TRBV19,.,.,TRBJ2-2,CASSIRHDTGELFF,TGTGCCAGTAGTATCCGACACGACACCGGGGAGCTGTTTTTT
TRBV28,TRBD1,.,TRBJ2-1,CASSFPRQGGGTGQFF,TGTGCCAGCAGTTTCCCTAGACAGGGGGGAGGGACAGGGCAGTTCTTC
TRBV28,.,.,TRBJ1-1,CASTQGYTEAFF,TGTGCCAGCACCCAGGGTTACACTGAAGCTTTCTTT
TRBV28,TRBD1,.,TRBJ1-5,CAGGQGNQPQHF,TGTGCCGGGGGACAGGGGAATCAGCCCCAGCATTTT
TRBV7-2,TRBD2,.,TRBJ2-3,CASSLNRAGGGASTDTQYF,TGTGCCAGCAGCTTAAACCGAGCGGGCGGGGGGGCTAGCACAGATACGCAGTATTTT
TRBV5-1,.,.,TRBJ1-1,CASSFTGTTEAFF,TGCGCCAGCAGCTTTACAGGGACCACTGAAGCTTTCTTT
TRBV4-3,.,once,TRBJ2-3,CASSQETSTDTQYF,TGCGCCAGCAGCCAAGAGACTAGCACAGATACGCAGTATTTT
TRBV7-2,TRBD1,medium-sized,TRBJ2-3,CASSKDRATDTQYF,TGTGCCAGCAGCAAGGACAGGGCCACAGATACGCAGTATTTT
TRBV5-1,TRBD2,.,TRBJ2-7,CASSLAGLAGGHEQYF,TGCGCCAGCAGCTTGGCTGGACTAGCGGGAGGCCACGAGCAGTACTTC
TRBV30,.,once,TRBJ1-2,CACNTGGYTF,TGTGCCTGTAACACGGGGGGCTACACCTTC
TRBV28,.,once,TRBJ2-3,CASSRDGQSTDTQYF,TGTGCCAGCAGTCGGGACGGACAGAGCACAGATACGCAGTATTTT
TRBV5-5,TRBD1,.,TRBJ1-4,CASSLGRGLEKLFF,TGTGCCAGCAGCTTGGGCAGGGGGCTTGAAAAACTGTTTTTT
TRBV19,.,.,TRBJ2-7,CASSIGTSETISYEQYF,TGTGCCAGTAGTATTGGGACATCAGAAACCATCTCCTACGAGCAGTACTTC
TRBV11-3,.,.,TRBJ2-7,CASPQGQTNYEQYF,TGTGCCAGCCCCCAAGGACAGACTAACTACGAGCAGTACTTC
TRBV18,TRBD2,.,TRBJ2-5,CASSPGLAGGETQYF,TGTGCCAGCTCACCGGGACTAGCGGGAGGGGAGACCCAGTACTTC
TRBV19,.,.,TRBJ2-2,CASSLELANTGELFF,TGTGCCAGTAGCCTGGAGCTAGCGAACACCGGGGAGCTGTTTTTT
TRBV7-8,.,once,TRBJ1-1,CASSFGGYTEAFF,TGTGCCAGCAGCTTCGGGGGATACACTGAAGCTTTCTTT